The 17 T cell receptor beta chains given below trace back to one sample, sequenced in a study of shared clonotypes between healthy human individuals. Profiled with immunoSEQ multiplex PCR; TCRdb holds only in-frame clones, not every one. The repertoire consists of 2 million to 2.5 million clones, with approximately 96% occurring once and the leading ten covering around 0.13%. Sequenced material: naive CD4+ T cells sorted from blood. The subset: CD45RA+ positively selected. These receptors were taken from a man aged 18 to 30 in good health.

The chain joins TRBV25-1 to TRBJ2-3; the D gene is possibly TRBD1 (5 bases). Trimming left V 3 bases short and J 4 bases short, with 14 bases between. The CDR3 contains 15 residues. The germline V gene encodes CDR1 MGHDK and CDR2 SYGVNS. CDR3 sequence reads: CASSEWGPTADTQYF. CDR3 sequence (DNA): TGTGCCAGCAGTGAGTGGGGCCCTACGGCAGATACGCAGTATTTT.

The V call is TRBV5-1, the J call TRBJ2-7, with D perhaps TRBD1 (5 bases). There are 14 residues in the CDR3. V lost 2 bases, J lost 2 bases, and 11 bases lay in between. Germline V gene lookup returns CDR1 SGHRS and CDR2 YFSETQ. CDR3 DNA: TGCGCCAGCAGCTTCGGCCAGGGCCCCTACGAGCAGTACTTC. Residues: CASSFGQGPYEQYF. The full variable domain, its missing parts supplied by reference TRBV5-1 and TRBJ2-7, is KAGVTQTPRYLIKTRGQQVTLSCSPISGHRSVSWYQQTPGQGLQFLFEYFSETQRNKGNFPGRFSGRQFSNSRSEMNVSTLELGDSALYLCASSFGQGPYEQYFGPGTRLTVT.

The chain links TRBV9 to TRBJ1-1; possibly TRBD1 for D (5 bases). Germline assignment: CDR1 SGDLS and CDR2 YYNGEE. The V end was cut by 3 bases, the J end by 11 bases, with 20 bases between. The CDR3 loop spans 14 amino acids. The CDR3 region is CASSGGVQGSEAFF. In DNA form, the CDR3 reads TGTGCCAGCAGCGGAGGCGTTCAGGGTTCCGAGGCTTTCTTT.

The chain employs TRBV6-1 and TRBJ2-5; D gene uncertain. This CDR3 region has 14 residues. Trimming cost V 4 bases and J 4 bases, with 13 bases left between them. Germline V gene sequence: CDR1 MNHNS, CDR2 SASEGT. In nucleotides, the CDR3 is TGTGCCAGCAGTGTGACGGGTTCGGGAGAGACCCAGTACTTC. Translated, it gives CASSVTGSGETQYF.

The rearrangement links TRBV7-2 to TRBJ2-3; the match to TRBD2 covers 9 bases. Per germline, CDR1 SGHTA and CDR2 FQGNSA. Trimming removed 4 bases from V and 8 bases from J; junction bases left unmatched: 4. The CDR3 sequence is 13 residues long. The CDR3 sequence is CASSWTSAGTQYF. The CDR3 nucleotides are TGTGCCAGCAGCTGGACTAGCGCCGGTACGCAGTATTTT.

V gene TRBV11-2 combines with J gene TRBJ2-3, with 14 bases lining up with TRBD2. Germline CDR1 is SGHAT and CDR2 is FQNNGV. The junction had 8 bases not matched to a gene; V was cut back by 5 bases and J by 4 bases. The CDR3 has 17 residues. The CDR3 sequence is CASSPIRTSGGSDTQYF. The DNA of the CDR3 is TGTGCCAGCAGCCCCATCCGGACTAGCGGGGGGTCAGATACGCAGTATTTT.

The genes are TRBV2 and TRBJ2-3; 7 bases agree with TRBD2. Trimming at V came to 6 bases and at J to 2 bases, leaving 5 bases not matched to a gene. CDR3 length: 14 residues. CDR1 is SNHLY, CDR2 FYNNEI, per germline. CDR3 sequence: CASRRSGDTDTQYF. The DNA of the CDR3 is TGTGCCAGCAGGAGAAGCGGGGACACAGATACGCAGTATTTT.

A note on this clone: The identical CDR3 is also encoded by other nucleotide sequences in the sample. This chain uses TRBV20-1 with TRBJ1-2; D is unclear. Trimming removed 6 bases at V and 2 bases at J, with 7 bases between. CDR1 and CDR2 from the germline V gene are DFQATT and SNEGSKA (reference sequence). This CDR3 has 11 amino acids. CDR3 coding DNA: TGCAGTGCCACCTACAACTATGGCTACACCTTC. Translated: CSATYNYGYTF.

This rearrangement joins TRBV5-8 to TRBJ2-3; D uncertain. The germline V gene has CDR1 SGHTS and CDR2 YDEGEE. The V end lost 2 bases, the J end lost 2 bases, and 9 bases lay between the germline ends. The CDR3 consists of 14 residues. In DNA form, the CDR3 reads TGTGCCAGCAGCTTAGAGTCGGTCACAGATACGCAGTATTTT. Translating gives CASSLESVTDTQYF.

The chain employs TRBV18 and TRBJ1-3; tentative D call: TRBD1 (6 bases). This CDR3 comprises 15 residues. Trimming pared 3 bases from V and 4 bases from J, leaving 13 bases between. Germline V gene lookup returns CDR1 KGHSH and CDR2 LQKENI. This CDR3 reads CASSPTDSSGNTIYF. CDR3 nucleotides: TGTGCCAGCTCACCCACGGACAGTTCGGGAAACACCATATATTTT. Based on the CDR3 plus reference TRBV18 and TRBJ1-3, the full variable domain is NAGVMQNPRHLVRRRGQEARLRCSPMKGHSHVYWYRQLPEEGLKFMVYLQKENIIDESGMPKERFSAEFPKEGPSILRIQQVVRGDSAAYFCASSPTDSSGNTIYFGEGSWLTVV.

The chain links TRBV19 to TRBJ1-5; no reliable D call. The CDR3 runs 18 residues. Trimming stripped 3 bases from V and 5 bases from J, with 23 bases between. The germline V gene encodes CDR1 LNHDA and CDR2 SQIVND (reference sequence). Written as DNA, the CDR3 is TGTGCCAGTAGTATCTTTCTAGCGGACGGCTTTCTATATCAGCCCCAGCATTTT. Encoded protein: CASSIFLADGFLYQPQHF.

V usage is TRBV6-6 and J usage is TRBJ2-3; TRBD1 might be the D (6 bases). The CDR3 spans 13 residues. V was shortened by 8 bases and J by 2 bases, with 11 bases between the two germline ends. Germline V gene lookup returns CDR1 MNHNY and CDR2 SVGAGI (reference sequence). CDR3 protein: CASWGQNTDTQYF. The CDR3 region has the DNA TGTGCCAGCTGGGGGCAGAACACAGATACGCAGTATTTT.

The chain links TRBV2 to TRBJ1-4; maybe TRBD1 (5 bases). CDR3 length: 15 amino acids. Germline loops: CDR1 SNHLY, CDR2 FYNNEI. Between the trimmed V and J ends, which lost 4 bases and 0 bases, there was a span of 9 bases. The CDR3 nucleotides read TGTGCCAGCAGTGTGCAGGGTGCAACTAATGAAAAACTGTTTTTT. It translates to CASSVQGATNEKLFF.

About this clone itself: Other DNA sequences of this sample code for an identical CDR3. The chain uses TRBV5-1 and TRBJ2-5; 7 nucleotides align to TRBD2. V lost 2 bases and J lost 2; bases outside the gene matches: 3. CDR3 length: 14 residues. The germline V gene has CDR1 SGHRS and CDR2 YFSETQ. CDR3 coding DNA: TGCGCCAGCAGCTTAGGAGCGGGGCAAGAGACCCAGTACTTC. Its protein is CASSLGAGQETQYF.

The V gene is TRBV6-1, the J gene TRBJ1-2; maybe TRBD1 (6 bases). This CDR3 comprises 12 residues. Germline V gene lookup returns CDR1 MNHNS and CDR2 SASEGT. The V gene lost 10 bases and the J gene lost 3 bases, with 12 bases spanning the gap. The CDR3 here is CAKRDTDYGYTF. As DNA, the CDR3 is TGTGCCAAGAGGGACACAGACTATGGCTACACCTTC.

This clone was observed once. In nucleotides, the CDR3 is TGTGCCAGCAGTGAGGGAGCCATTCAGTACTTC. Protein sequence: CASSEGAIQYF. The genes are TRBV6-1 and TRBJ2-4; possible D gene TRBD2, 5 bases. V was clipped by 3 bases and J by 9 bases, with 6 bases between them. This CDR3 contains 11 residues. Germline V gene data show CDR1 as MNHNS and CDR2 as SASEGT.

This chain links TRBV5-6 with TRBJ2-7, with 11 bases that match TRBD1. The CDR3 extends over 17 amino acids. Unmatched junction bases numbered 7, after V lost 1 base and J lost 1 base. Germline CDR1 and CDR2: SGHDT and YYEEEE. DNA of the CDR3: TGTGCCAGCAGCTTGAAGGCCGGGACAGGGGGATCCTACGAGCAGTACTTC. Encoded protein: CASSLKAGTGGSYEQYF.